The entry below gives a single TCR beta chain sequence along with its context. No antigen is known for it. Per-base qualities were not stored, and no clone one base away is much larger. For the multiplex PCR, 52 forward TRBV primers and 13 reverse TRBJ primers were used, and amplification bias was corrected with both assay-based and computational methods. Within the immunoSEQ assay, multiplex PCR amplified rearranged TRB loci from genomic DNA. Sequencing of the TRB amplicons was done on an Illumina HiSeq platform. In the original analysis: Custom algorithms error-filtered the raw sequences and aligned them to reference gene sequences, after which the immunoSEQ online tools were used for analysis. Frequencies of productive and nonproductive TRB rearrangements were assessed among unique sequences as well as among total sequences. Hydrophobicity and amino acid composition of residues 6 and 7 within the TRB CDR3 were used to estimate the potential for self-reactivity. For group comparisons, t tests, Mann-Whitney tests or two-way ANOVA were performed in Prism software. TCRdb re-hosts the immuneACCESS table, in-frame sequences only. Its copies lack some clones; in the studies checked, an unresolved V gene accounts for under half of them, and the cause for the rest is not known. V and J calls plus clone size are reproduced from that table; the DNA served to infer D and trimming. The sample records tens of thousands of clones, 93% of which are singletons. The ten largest clones capture about 0.99% of the sample.

Based on the germline V gene, the CDR1 and CDR2 sequences are KGHSH and LQKENI. The CDR3, from cysteine to phenylalanine, totals 14 residues. Solely the CDR3 DNA is kept, with 42 bases framed from the first base. V is shortened by 3 bases, J by 2 bases, and the region joining them spans 8 bases. Evidence of autoimmunity was found in all CD3G-deficient patients, and more severe autoimmunity was observed in two of the patients. At the time of testing, the patients were between 2 and 39 years old, and their CD4+ and CD8+ T cells had reduced naive proportions and increased memory proportions. CD4+ cells were FACS-sorted into CD25-high CD127-low regulatory T cells and CD25-low CD127-high conventional CD4+ T cells. Several individuals with CD3G deficiency were included in the patient group. An international network of physicians spanning the United States, Europe and Asia provided the patient samples and clinical data. Peripheral blood mononuclear cells were isolated by Ficoll density separation.

The data were taken from a study of regulatory T cells (dated by TCRdb to 2016 to 2018). General notes on the study: The study compared T-cell receptor beta repertoires of sorted regulatory, conventional CD4+ and CD8+ T cells in CD3G-deficient patients with those in healthy controls.

Points the paper makes about the study in general: In patients, repertoires had restricted unique TRB V-J pairs and skewed V and J gene usage, with regulatory T cells showing the most marked changes. Conventional CD4+ T cells from CD3G-deficient patients were enriched for hydrophobic residues at CDR3 positions 6 and 7, suggesting more self-reactive specificities.

Sample: conventional CD4+ T cells sorted from blood. This clonotype was obtained from a child younger than 10 with CD3G deficiency. The chain employs TRBV18 and TRBJ1-3; tentative D gene TRBD1, with 5 bases matching. The CDR3 in this case is CASSPRRAGNTIYF. The DNA sequence follows: TGTGCCAGCTCACCCCGCAGGGCTGGAAACACCATATATTTT.